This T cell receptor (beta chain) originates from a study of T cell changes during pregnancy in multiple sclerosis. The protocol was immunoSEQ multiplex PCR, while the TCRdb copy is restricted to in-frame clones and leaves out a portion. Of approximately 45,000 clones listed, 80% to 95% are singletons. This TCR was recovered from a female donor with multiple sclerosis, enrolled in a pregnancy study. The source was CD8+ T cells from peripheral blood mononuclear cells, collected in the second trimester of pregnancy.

This CDR3 reads CASSIPGQGLGGYTF. CDR3 in DNA: TGTGCCAGCAGCATACCGGGACAGGGTCTAGGCGGCTACACCTTC. The chain carries TRBV9 and TRBJ1-2; the match to TRBD1 covers 9 bases. The V and J ends lost 4 bases and 8 bases, in that order; junction bases with no gene match: 12. This CDR3 has 15 amino acids. CDR1 is SGDLS and CDR2 is YYNGEE in the germline V gene.